This TCR beta chain emerged from a study of radiation and T cells in renal cell carcinoma. Study observations and caveats: Top tumor clonotypes rose in blood 2 weeks post-radiation, then contracted.

Time point indicated: baseline pretreatment blood. Noted treatment: 15 Gy SBRT to primary tumor, nephrectomy 4 weeks later. The CDR3 is 13 amino acids. Trimming at V came to 6 bases and at J to 7 bases, leaving 5 bases not matched to a gene. Per the germline V gene, CDR1 is SGHDN and CDR2 is FVKESK. Measured with immunoSEQ multiplex PCR; TCRdb has only the in-frame clones, and not every one. The sample has approximately 140,000 clones, 70% to 90% seen once. As concerns this clone: Its specificity is not known.

The TCR comes from a woman aged 45-59 years with renal cell carcinoma. J is TRBJ2-7 and V is TRBV14; 11 bases are shared with TRBD1. This specimen consisted of blood, obtained from a patient whose treatment included radiotherapy and nephrectomy. CDR3 sequence (DNA): TGTGCCAGCAGTCCGGACAGGGGGCGGGAGCAGTACTTC. Translated: CASSPDRGREQYF.